This is a list of T cell receptor beta chains from one sample in a study of control samples from healthy donors and cancer patients. Assay: immunoSEQ multiplex PCR; the TCRdb copy retains only in-frame clones and omits some. The table has fewer than 130,000 clones, around 87% seen once. The sequenced sample consisted of PBMCs. The receptors originated from a woman aged 60-75 years with lung cancer. CDR3s include the opening cysteine and the closing phenylalanine or tryptophan. D genes are given only for firm matches. For some rows the clone size is stated as once, few or many, or as a class when expanded; others skip it.

TRBV5-1	.	TRBJ1-1	.	CASSPTTQKNTEAFF
TRBV3-1/TRBV3-2	once	TRBJ2-5	.	CASSHSSAGARQETQYF
TRBV4-2	.	TRBJ2-1	.	CASSQESLTDEQFF
TRBV9	.	TRBJ2-1	TRBD2	CASSGGGAGVKQFF
TRBV7-2	once	TRBJ1-3	.	CASSFGSTGGSGNTIYF
TRBV5-5	.	TRBJ1-2	.	CASSLGQSPYGYTF
TRBV19	.	TRBJ2-2	TRBD1	CASKAGQGGSTGELFF
TRBV5-1	.	TRBJ2-2	.	CASSLEQGPGTGELFF
TRBV2	once	TRBJ2-7	.	CASKGGLAPSYEQYF
TRBV5-4	.	TRBJ1-4	.	CASSLGNNEKLFF
TRBV29-1	.	TRBJ2-3	TRBD2	CSVLSGGNTDTQYF
TRBV4-3	.	TRBJ1-5	.	CASSQLGGGQPQHF
TRBV2	.	TRBJ1-2	.	CASSTEHYGYTF
TRBV11-3	.	TRBJ2-3	.	CASSSQGEGDTQYF
TRBV29-1	.	TRBJ2-2	.	CSASRWAQNTGELFF
TRBV7-3	once	TRBJ1-2	.	CASSLSGASRGYTF
TRBV7-9	few	TRBJ1-4	TRBD1	CASSPGQGGNEKLFF
TRBV7-3	.	TRBJ2-6	.	CASSPDSGANVLTF
TRBV11-3	.	TRBJ2-3	.	CASGGVTDTQYF
TRBV18	.	TRBJ1-1	.	CASSPQGDTEAFF
TRBV5-1	.	TRBJ2-5	TRBD1	CASSMGQGDQETQYF
TRBV7-9	.	TRBJ1-1	.	CASSLGEGRPEAFF
TRBV14	.	TRBJ2-3	TRBD2	CASSGGGPTDTQYF
TRBV30	.	TRBJ2-5	.	CAWSVGTRSTQETQYF
TRBV18	.	TRBJ1-5	.	CASSPSTGQPQHF
TRBV7-6	.	TRBJ2-1	TRBD2	CASSFLSAGGHNEQFF
TRBV5-1	.	TRBJ2-1	TRBD1	CASRTTGTEYNEQFF
TRBV15	.	TRBJ2-7	TRBD1	CATRPSTGEKRDEQYF
TRBV20-1	.	TRBJ2-5	.	CSASSRERETQYF
TRBV12-3/TRBV12-4	.	TRBJ2-7	.	CASSYNGAYEQYF
TRBV4-2	.	TRBJ1-1	TRBD1	CASSQDQAGGYTEAFF
TRBV6-5	.	TRBJ1-5	.	CASSLDGGINGPQHF
TRBV19	.	TRBJ1-4	.	CASKTAVATNEKLFF
TRBV5-6	once	TRBJ2-2	.	CASSLGGPGELFF
TRBV11-1	.	TRBJ2-7	.	CASREKRFHEQYF
TRBV7-4	.	TRBJ1-5	.	CASSLGYSTNQPQHF
TRBV5-1	.	TRBJ1-5	.	CASRPGLSGFPQHF
TRBV7-2	once	TRBJ2-7	TRBD2	CASSPGLAGFHEQYF
TRBV3-1/TRBV3-2	.	TRBJ1-1	TRBD1	CASSQTRTGGTEAFF
TRBV4-3	.	TRBJ1-3	.	CASSQEGQGAGNTIYF
TRBV30	.	TRBJ1-1	.	CAWSVRGEAFF
TRBV19	.	TRBJ1-1	.	CASSMQDPPGAFF
TRBV11-3	.	TRBJ2-4	.	CASLTGGPSIGLAKNIQYF
TRBV19	once	TRBJ1-2	TRBD1	CASSIDGDRGNYGYTF
TRBV19	.	TRBJ2-2	.	CASSRAESNTGELFF
TRBV18	.	TRBJ1-6	.	CASSPQGWGNNSPLHF
TRBV16	.	TRBJ1-1	.	CASIPSTEAFF
TRBV6-5	.	TRBJ2-5	.	CASSYSGVQPQETQYF
TRBV19	.	TRBJ1-5	TRBD1	CASTERGRGVNQPQHF
TRBV30	.	TRBJ2-3	.	CAWSVNTDTQYF
TRBV5-1	.	TRBJ2-7	TRBD1	CASSQFSGTDYEQYF
TRBV19	.	TRBJ1-5	TRBD1	CASTQGGGNQPQHF
TRBV4-3	few	TRBJ2-6	.	CASSQKEGSGANVLTF